Shown below are 29 T cell receptor beta chains from a single sample sequenced in a study of blood T cell repertoires in COVID-19. Libraries were prepared by immunoSEQ multiplex PCR; TCRdb keeps only in-frame clonotypes and omits some of them. The repertoire holds roughly 57,000 clones, with 60% to 85% as singletons. Sequenced material: peripheral blood. Source of these receptors: a man younger than 45 with COVID-19, enrolled during active disease.

The V call is TRBV19, the J call TRBJ1-1; 9 bases map to TRBD1. CDR3 size: 16 residues. V shed 10 bases, J shed 5 bases, and the junction held 17 bases outside the gene matches. The germline CDR1 and CDR2 sequences are LNHDA and SQIVND (reference sequence). CDR3 nucleotide sequence: TGTGCCACCTCGAGCTCCCTGACAGGGGGTACGACTGAAGCTTTCTTT. Protein: CATSSSLTGGTTEAFF.

This clone was picked up one time. The chain has TRBV28 and TRBJ1-3, with TRBD1 matching 7 bases. CDR1 MDHEN and CDR2 SYDVKM come from the germline V gene. With V trimmed by 6 bases and J by 1 base, 3 bases remained unmatched. The CDR3 totals 14 residues. Written as DNA, the CDR3 is TGTGCCAGCAGATTGACAGGGTCTGGAAACACCATATATTTT. It yields the protein CASRLTGSGNTIYF.

The chain couples TRBV4-1 to TRBJ1-4; no definite D call. CDR1 and CDR2 (germline): MGHRA, YSYEKL. The length of the CDR3 is 18 residues. Trimming pared 3 bases from V and 8 bases from J, leaving 25 bases between. CDR3 loop: CASSHRPLLTGKGEKLFF. The CDR3 DNA is TGCGCCAGCAGCCACCGACCATTACTAACGGGAAAGGGCGAAAAACTGTTTTTT.

This clone was seen a single time. The DNA of the CDR3 is TGTGCCAGCAGTGAACACTACGAGCAGTACTTC. Its translation is CASSEHYEQYF. The chain recombines TRBV6-1 with TRBJ2-7; D gene uncertain. V shed 2 bases and J shed 3 bases, with 2 bases lying between them. The CDR3 contains 11 residues. Germline CDR1 MNHNS, CDR2 SASEGT.

The chain joins TRBV28 to TRBJ2-7, with a weak D call TRBD1 (5 bases). The CDR3 covers 15 residues. CDR1 and CDR2 (germline): MDHEN, SYDVKM. With 6 bases removed from V and 5 bases from J, the gap between germline ends came to 20 bases. In DNA form, the CDR3 reads TGTGCCAGCAGGTGGGAAATTAGGGGTAAGAACGAGCAGTACTTC. Protein product: CASRWEIRGKNEQYF.

This rearrangement joins TRBV24-1 to TRBJ2-2; D might be TRBD2 (5 bases). Trimming removed 3 bases at V and 3 bases at J, with 13 bases between. CDR1 is KGHDR, CDR2 SFDVKD, per germline. This CDR3 spans 16 amino acids. CDR3: CATSDTVAGDTGELFF. Here the CDR3 DNA reads TGTGCCACCAGTGATACTGTCGCCGGGGACACCGGGGAGCTGTTTTTT.

The chain recombines TRBV4-2 with TRBJ1-5; 9 bases are a match to TRBD1. The ends lost 4 bases at V and 5 bases at J; junction bases unmatched: 6. The CDR3 consists of 15 residues. Germline-derived CDR1 and CDR2 are LGHNA and YNFKEQ. Here the CDR3 DNA reads TGTGCCAGCAGCCCTCGGGACAGGGTAGATCAGCCCCAGCATTTT. Translated: CASSPRDRVDQPQHF.

In its sample, this clone was seen a few times. The chain couples TRBV6-5 to TRBJ1-5; unclear D gene. With 5 bases removed from V and 4 bases from J, the gap between germline ends came to 9 bases. Germline V lookup: CDR1 MNHEY, CDR2 SVGAGI. The CDR3 sequence is 13 residues long. In DNA form, the CDR3 reads TGTGCCAGCAGTACAGCCTCGAATCAGCCCCAGCATTTT. It specifies CASSTASNQPQHF.

The rearrangement uses TRBV6-1 and TRBJ1-2, with 9 nucleotides matching TRBD1. This CDR3 has 17 residues. V gave up 3 bases and J gave up 4 bases; unmatched junction bases: 12. The germline gives CDR1 MNHNS, CDR2 SASEGT. The CDR3, as DNA: TGTGCCAGCAGTGAGCAAGGGGGACAGGGAGTGGGCTATGGCTACACCTTC. This encodes CASSEQGGQGVGYGYTF.

The genes are TRBV7-9 and TRBJ1-2; possible D gene TRBD1, 5 bases. The CDR3 extends over 14 amino acids. Trimming took off 1 base at V and 4 bases at J, with 10 bases between the two ends. Germline CDR1 is SEHNR and CDR2 is FQNEAQ (reference sequence). CDR3 in amino acids: CASSLDGASYGYTF. The DNA of the CDR3 is TGTGCCAGCAGCTTAGATGGGGCGTCCTATGGCTACACCTTC. The full variable domain, rest sourced from reference TRBV7-9 and TRBJ1-2, is DTGVSQNPRHKITKRGQNVTFRCDPISEHNRLYWYRQTLGQGPEFLTYFQNEAQLEKSRLLSDRFSAERPKGSFSTLEIQRTEQGDSAMYLCASSLDGASYGYTFGSGTRLTVV.

The rearrangement links TRBV6-1 to TRBJ2-3; a possible D gene is TRBD1 (6 bases). CDR1 MNHNS and CDR2 SASEGT come from the germline V gene. The CDR3 totals 15 residues. With 1 base removed from V and 6 bases from J, the gap between germline ends came to 14 bases. The CDR3 region is CASSEVIRQADTQYF. The CDR3 DNA is TGTGCCAGCAGTGAAGTCATTAGACAGGCCGATACGCAGTATTTT.

In its sample, this clone was seen a few times. Here the CDR3 reads CSASQGTEAFF. In DNA, the CDR3 is TGCAGTGCTTCACAGGGCACTGAAGCTTTCTTT. The genes are TRBV20-1 and TRBJ1-1; TRBD1 is a possible D gene (6 bases). CDR3 length equals 11 residues. Germline V gene lookup returns CDR1 DFQATT and CDR2 SNEGSKA (reference sequence). V gave up 5 bases and J gave up 4 bases, with 8 bases separating them.

The chain couples TRBV27 to TRBJ1-2, with 7 bases identical to TRBD1. The V and J ends lost 5 bases and 1 base, in that order; junction bases with no gene match: 7. This CDR3 spans 15 amino acids. The germline gives CDR1 MNHEY, CDR2 SMNVEV (reference sequence). The CDR3 here is CASSRAGGINYGYTF. The CDR3 DNA reads as TGTGCCAGCAGTCGGGCAGGGGGAATTAACTATGGCTACACCTTC.

V gene TRBV6-6 combines with J gene TRBJ2-7, with D perhaps TRBD1 (6 bases). V was pared by 5 bases and J by 6 bases, with 11 bases between. Per the germline V gene, CDR1 is MNHNY and CDR2 is SVGAGI (reference sequence). There are 12 residues in the CDR3. CDR3: CASSPQGIEQYF. In DNA form, the CDR3 reads TGTGCCAGCAGTCCCCAGGGGATCGAGCAGTACTTC.

V usage is TRBV11-3 and J usage is TRBJ2-2; D might be TRBD2 (6 bases). The CDR3 totals 18 residues. Germline V gene sequence: CDR1 SGHNT, CDR2 YENEEA. Trimming shortened V by 1 base and J by 5 bases, and 20 bases separated the two germline ends. CDR3 residues: CASSLGPFLEGRTGELFF. DNA of the CDR3: TGTGCCAGCAGCTTAGGCCCTTTCCTGGAGGGGAGAACCGGGGAGCTGTTTTTT.

This chain uses TRBV12-5 with TRBJ2-2; D ambiguous. V lost 6 bases and J lost 1, with 9 bases in between. Germline V CDR1 and CDR2: LGHNT, FRNRAP. The CDR3 covers 14 residues. CDR3 region: CASGGDGNTGELFF. The CDR3 region has the DNA TGTGCTAGTGGGGGCGATGGGAACACCGGGGAGCTGTTTTTT.

About this clone itself: An end of the junction does not agree with germline; a read error may underlie this. The genes are TRBV7-9 and TRBJ1-2; tentatively, D is TRBD1 (5 bases). CDR3 length equals 8 residues. Germline loops: CDR1 SEHNR, CDR2 FQNEAQ (reference sequence). The CDR3 coding sequence is TGTGCCAGCCCTGGGGGGGGCTTC. This encodes CASPGGGF.

The V gene is TRBV29-1, the J gene TRBJ2-1; D gene uncertain. The CDR3 covers 13 residues. V was clipped by 7 bases and J by 4 bases, with 14 bases between them. Germline CDR1 SQVTM, CDR2 ANQGSEA. CDR3 in amino acids: CSARPTGYNEQFF. CDR3 DNA: TGCAGCGCTCGCCCGACTGGATACAATGAGCAGTTCTTC.

This chain uses TRBV18 with TRBJ1-2, with D unclear. The CDR3 covers 13 residues. V lost 2 bases to trimming and J lost 1 base, with 5 bases between them. Germline CDR1 reads KGHSH; CDR2 reads LQKENI. The CDR3 DNA follows: TGTGCCAGCTCACCAAACAGTAACTATGGCTACACCTTC. Its translation: CASSPNSNYGYTF. Together with reference TRBV18 and TRBJ1-2, the CDR3 gives the full variable domain: NAGVMQNPRHLVRRRGQEARLRCSPMKGHSHVYWYRQLPEEGLKFMVYLQKENIIDESGMPKERFSAEFPKEGPSILRIQQVVRGDSAAYFCASSPNSNYGYTFGSGTRLTVV.

This clone has just a few counts. The chain has TRBV6-2 or TRBV6-3 and TRBJ1-5; D unresolved. V lost 4 bases and J 5 bases, leaving 9 bases between the germline ends. The CDR3 is 13 amino acids. CDR1 is MNHEY and CDR2 is SVGEGT in the germline V gene. The CDR3 sequence: CASSSQRYQPQHF. In DNA, the CDR3 is TGTGCCAGCAGTTCGCAGAGGTATCAGCCCCAGCATTTT.

This clone was observed a handful of times. The genes are TRBV24-1 and TRBJ2-1; D is unclear. Trimming removed 4 bases from V and 7 bases from J, with 4 bases in between. This CDR3 is 11 amino acids long. The germline V gene has CDR1 KGHDR and CDR2 SFDVKD. CDR3 residues: CATSDRNEQFF. For the CDR3, the DNA is TGTGCCACCAGTGACAGAAATGAGCAGTTCTTC.

The chain employs TRBV3-1 (or the pseudogene TRBV3-2) and TRBJ2-5, with 13 bases aligning to TRBD2. The CDR3 length is 18 residues. The germline gives CDR1 LGHDT, CDR2 YNNKEL (reference sequence). V lost 1 base and J lost 3; bases outside the gene matches: 8. The CDR3 protein is CASSQAGTSGVTEETQYF. CDR3 nucleotides: TGTGCCAGCAGCCAAGCTGGGACTAGCGGGGTGACCGAAGAGACCCAGTACTTC.

The V call is TRBV4-2, the J call TRBJ2-7; 7 bases fit TRBD1. With 4 bases clipped from V and 6 bases from J, the junction kept 6 bases outside the gene matches. CDR1 and CDR2 from the germline V gene are LGHNA and YNFKEQ. The length of the CDR3 is 13 residues. In nucleotides, the CDR3 is TGTGCCAGCAGCCCAGGGACAGTCCTCGAGCAGTACTTC. Translating it yields CASSPGTVLEQYF.

The chain links TRBV19 to TRBJ1-5; TRBD1 matches 8 bases. Germline V CDR1 and CDR2: LNHDA, SQIVND (reference sequence). The ends lost 8 bases at V and 6 bases at J; junction bases unmatched: 6. The CDR3 has 13 amino acids. The CDR3 DNA reads TGTGCCAGTTTAACAGGGGGGGGTCAGCCCCAGCATTTT. Amino acids: CASLTGGGQPQHF.

The chain carries TRBV7-2 and TRBJ2-5, with 9 bases that match TRBD1. The germline CDR1 and CDR2 sequences are SGHTA and FQGNSA. The CDR3 contains 14 residues. The J segment lost 2 bases and the V segment lost 4 bases, leaving 2 bases of the junction unmatched. CDR3 sequence: CASSSQGAQETQYF. CDR3 coding DNA: TGTGCCAGCAGCTCACAGGGGGCACAAGAGACCCAGTACTTC.

The chain recombines TRBV21-1 with TRBJ1-1; the D call of TRBD1 is as the table states it, not checked on the DNA. TRBV21-1 is a pseudogene segment. The CDR3 runs to 15 residues. CDR3 amino acids: CASSKVGHINTEAFF. The CDR3 DNA reads as TGTGCCAGCAGCAAAGTAGGACACATAAACACTGAAGCTTTCTTT.

Only one count was recorded for this clone. This sequence joins TRBV4-2 and TRBJ2-3; possible D gene TRBD2, 5 bases. Trimming shortened V by 1 base and J by 4 bases, and 9 bases separated the two germline ends. Per germline, CDR1 LGHNA and CDR2 YNFKEQ. The CDR3 loop spans 14 amino acids. The chain's CDR3 is CASSQVEGADTQYF. DNA of the CDR3: TGTGCCAGCAGCCAAGTAGAGGGAGCAGATACGCAGTATTTT.

This rearrangement joins TRBV11-2 to TRBJ2-1; 7 bases agree with TRBD2. Per germline, CDR1 SGHAT and CDR2 FQNNGV. V dropped 0 bases and J dropped 3; count of bases not matched to a gene: 2. The CDR3 is made up of 15 amino acids. The CDR3 region is CASSLDPSGYNEQFF. For the CDR3, the DNA is TGTGCCAGCAGCTTAGACCCTAGCGGCTACAATGAGCAGTTCTTC. Filled out from reference TRBV11-2 and TRBJ2-1, the complete variable domain reads EAGVAQSPRYKIIEKRQSVAFWCNPISGHATLYWYQQILGQGPKLLIQFQNNGVVDDSQLPKDRFSAERLKGVDSTLKIQPAKLEDSAVYLCASSLDPSGYNEQFFGPGTRLTVL.

The chain's CDR3 is CASSVGPHLATNEKLFF. The CDR3 coding sequence is TGTGCCAGCAGCGTAGGTCCACACCTGGCAACTAATGAAAAACTGTTTTTT. V and J are TRBV9 and TRBJ1-4; D is ambiguous. Trimming stripped 0 bases from V and 0 bases from J, with 12 bases between. Germline loops: CDR1 SGDLS, CDR2 YYNGEE. The CDR3 loop spans 17 amino acids.